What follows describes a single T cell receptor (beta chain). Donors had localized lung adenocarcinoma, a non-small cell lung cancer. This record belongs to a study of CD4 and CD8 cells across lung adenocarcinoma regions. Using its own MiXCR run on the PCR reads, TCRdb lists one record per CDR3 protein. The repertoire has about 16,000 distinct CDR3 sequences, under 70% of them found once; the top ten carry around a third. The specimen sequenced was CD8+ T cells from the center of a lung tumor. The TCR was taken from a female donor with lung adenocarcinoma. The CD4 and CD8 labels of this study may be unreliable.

The CDR3 bases are TGTGCCAGTACCAACCCAGGGGGGGAGCTGTTTTTT. Translation: CASTNPGGELFF. The chain links TRBV19 to TRBJ2-2; D is perhaps TRBD1 (5 bases). CDR1 and CDR2 (germline): LNHDA, SQIVND (reference sequence). There are 12 residues in the CDR3. Between the trimmed V and J ends, which lost 7 bases and 8 bases, there was a span of 11 bases.